This T cell receptor beta chain stems from a study of T-cell memory formation after mild COVID-19. Whole-study findings and limits: Memory from before infection featured some responding clones, which suggests cross-reactive memory joined. Later expanders leaned CD4+, whereas day 15 to 85 contracting clones were balanced CD4/CD8.

As concerns this clonotype: Its antigen remains unidentified.

Trimming pared 5 bases from V and 4 bases from J, leaving 11 bases between. The germline gives CDR1 SGHDT, CDR2 YYEEEE. This CDR3 has 13 amino acids. 5'RACE with constant-segment primers yielded barcoded, UMI-tagged TCR alpha and TCR beta cDNA libraries. TCRdb used MiXCR to reprocess the 5' RACE reads, holding one entry per CDR3 protein. Of 250,000 to 300,000 distinct CDR3 sequences in the sample, 15% were seen once. This chain connects TRBV5-6 to TRBJ2-3; no definite D call. The receptor was isolated from a man younger than 35 who had mild COVID-19 (a few samples of this study predate the infection). Cell type and time point are not known. Source material: PBMCs or a T cell subset sorted from them (not recorded which). CDR3 sequence (DNA): TGTGCCAGCAGAAAGCTAGGAGCAGATACGCAGTATTTT. It is translated as CASRKLGADTQYF.